This TCR beta chain was recovered during a study of cytomegalovirus exposure and HLA in healthy donors. Study conclusions and caveats: Another analysis was done later, and it associated 15,000 to 20,000 TCR beta sequences with HLA alleles at 0.05 false discovery rate.

Germline V gene data show CDR1 as MDHEN and CDR2 as SYDVKM. There are 14 residues in the CDR3. Trimming removed 7 bases from V and 0 bases from J, with 10 bases in between. The PCR was carried out with 60 Vbeta primers and 13 Jbeta primers. Clones were sequenced by immunoSEQ multiplex PCR, and TCRdb holds only the in-frame ones, with some missing. This table holds over 85,000 clones, 6.5% to 8% found once. Worth noting for this clone: Its antigen is undetermined.

The chain uses TRBV28 and TRBJ1-5; no reliable D call. The clonotype comes from a man aged 50 to 60 in good health and CMV-seronegative. Sequencing was carried out using PBMCs. The CDR3 loop reads CASIGGYSNQPQHF. For the CDR3, the DNA is TGTGCCAGCATCGGAGGGTATAGCAATCAGCCCCAGCATTTT.